These 3 T cell receptor beta chains were sequenced from one sample in a study of early T cells in non-severe SARS-CoV-2 infection. In TCRdb, the 5' RACE reads were re-called with MiXCR into one record per CDR3 protein. The sample lists roughly 51,000 distinct CDR3 sequences, around a tenth seen once, with 8% to 10% in the top ten. The sample consisted of whole blood. These receptors all stem from an adult who was a healthcare worker with PCR-confirmed SARS-CoV-2 infection or an uninfected control (not recorded which).

This clonotype was seen ten or more times. The chain joins TRBV5-1 to TRBJ2-7; 9 bases align to TRBD1. The trim removed 1 base at V and 2 bases at J, leaving 4 bases unmatched. CDR1 is SGHRS and CDR2 is YFSETQ in the germline V gene. The CDR3 has 15 residues. The CDR3 sequence: CASSLSGQGTYEQYF. The CDR3 DNA reads as TGCGCCAGCAGCTTGTCGGGACAGGGAACCTACGAGCAGTACTTC. The full variable domain, with the rest looked up from reference TRBV5-1 and TRBJ2-7, is KAGVTQTPRYLIKTRGQQVTLSCSPISGHRSVSWYQQTPGQGLQFLFEYFSETQRNKGNFPGRFSGRQFSNSRSEMNVSTLELGDSALYLCASSLSGQGTYEQYFGPGTRLTVT.

This clonotype was seen a handful of times. The chain links TRBV28 to TRBJ1-1; maybe TRBD1 (6 bases). The CDR3 sequence is 15 residues long. Germline values: CDR1 MDHEN, CDR2 SYDVKM. Trimming removed 6 bases at V and 5 bases at J, with 19 bases between. The CDR3 protein is CASSLGGALRTEAFF. Written as DNA, the CDR3 is TGTGCCAGCAGCCTAGGGGGGGCCTTAAGGACTGAAGCTTTCTTT.

This clonotype was counted a few times. The V and J genes are TRBV5-4 and TRBJ2-7, with TRBD1 matching 10 bases. CDR3 length: 15 residues. Per the germline V gene, CDR1 is SGHNT and CDR2 is YYREEE (reference sequence). The ends lost 4 bases at V and 5 bases at J; junction bases unmatched: 9. The CDR3 DNA is TGTGCCAGCAGCCGTCCCGGGACAGGGGTGGACGAGCAGTACTTC. It translates to CASSRPGTGVDEQYF. The variable domain in full, with the rest retrieved from reference TRBV5-4 and TRBJ2-7, is ETGVTQSPTHLIKTRGQQVTLRCSSQSGHNTVSWYQQALGQGPQFIFQYYREEENGRGNFPPRFSGLQFPNYSSELNVNALELDDSALYLCASSRPGTGVDEQYFGPGTRLTVT.